The clone carrying this T cell receptor beta chain was recorded only once. What it binds is not known. The sample carries other DNA sequences with the same CDR3. Per the germline V gene, CDR1 is SGHAT and CDR2 is FQNNGV. The CDR3 has 15 amino acids. Trimming took off 1 base at V and 0 bases at J, with 7 bases between the two ends. Libraries were prepared by immunoSEQ multiplex PCR; TCRdb keeps only in-frame clonotypes and omits some of them. The sample has about 2.1 million clones; around 93% are singletons. The data derive from a study of shared clonotypes between healthy human individuals. In the study overall: Researchers assigned three CD4 naive, three CD4 memory, two CD8 naive and one CD8 memory plate to each donor. Study-wide results and caveats: Clonotype sharing levels among donors were expected to vary with sequencing depth. Blood was the sole source, and tissue repertoires probably differ.

CD8 cells regarded as naive lacked CD45RO, were positively chosen for CCR7, and omitted terminally differentiated effector memory CD45RA+ cells. The rearrangement uses TRBV11-2 and TRBJ2-1, with D maybe TRBD1 (6 bases). This TCR came from a man in his late teens or twenties in good health. Some clones in this sample may be carry-over from other donors' samples. The sample taken for sequencing was naive CD8+ T cells from PBMCs. CDR3 coding DNA: TGTGCCAGCAGCTTAGGAGGGGGCTCCTACAATGAGCAGTTCTTC. This translates into CASSLGGGSYNEQFF.